Listed below are T cell receptor beta chains from one sample, sequenced in a study of CD8+CD57+ T cells in acquired aplastic anemia. TCRdb itself ran the reads through MiXCR, one entry per CDR3 protein. The sample comprises about 190,000 distinct CDR3 sequences, less than 70% of which are singletons, and about 17% rests with the top ten. Sequenced sample: sorted CD4+, CD8+, or CD8+CD57+ T cells (not recorded which) from PBMCs. Receptor source: a human donor in good health, serving as a control. CDR3s include the opening cysteine and the closing phenylalanine or tryptophan. The order of the fields is V gene, D gene, clone size, J gene, CDR3 protein, CDR3 DNA. D genes are given only for firm matches. The listing skips clone size in some rows; elsewhere it reads once, few, many or a size class.

v_gene: TRBV20-1; d_gene: -; abundance: few; j_gene: TRBJ2-7; CDR3aa: CSARDYPGSSYEQYF; CDR3nt: TGCAGTGCTAGAGATTACCCCGGGAGCTCCTACGAGCAGTACTTC
v_gene: TRBV7-2; d_gene: TRBD2; abundance: -; j_gene: TRBJ2-7; CDR3aa: CASSLEGVAGGNGPYEQYF; CDR3nt: TGTGCCAGCAGCTTAGAGGGGGTAGCGGGGGGGAACGGACCCTACGAGCAGTACTTC
v_gene: TRBV6-5; d_gene: TRBD1; abundance: many; j_gene: TRBJ1-2; CDR3aa: CASSSGTGSPYYGYTF; CDR3nt: TGTGCCAGCAGTTCCGGGACAGGGAGCCCCTACTATGGCTACACCTTC
v_gene: TRBV10-2; d_gene: -; abundance: -; j_gene: TRBJ2-7; CDR3aa: CASNAGPGDYERCF; CDR3nt: TGCGCCAGCAACGCCGGTCCTGGAGACTACGAGCGGTGCTTC
v_gene: TRBV10-2; d_gene: TRBD1; abundance: many; j_gene: TRBJ2-7; CDR3aa: CASNAGTAYEQYF; CDR3nt: TGCGCCAGCAACGCCGGGACAGCCTACGAGCAGTACTTC
v_gene: TRBV2; d_gene: TRBD2; abundance: -; j_gene: TRBJ2-1; CDR3aa: CASKGLAGGSYNEQFF; CDR3nt: TGTGCCAGCAAGGGACTAGCGGGAGGTTCCTACAATGAGCAGTTCTTC
v_gene: TRBV7-2; d_gene: TRBD1; abundance: -; j_gene: TRBJ1-2; CDR3aa: CASSRNRDRGNYGYTF; CDR3nt: TGTGCCAGCAGCAGAAACAGGGACAGGGGGAACTATGGCTACACCTTC
v_gene: TRBV5-4; d_gene: TRBD1; abundance: -; j_gene: TRBJ1-6; CDR3aa: CASSRPGTGHTYNSPLHF; CDR3nt: TGTGCCAGCAGCCGACCAGGGACAGGACACACATATAATTCACCCCTCCACTTT
v_gene: TRBV7-3; d_gene: -; abundance: few; j_gene: TRBJ2-3; CDR3aa: CASSFVRDTQYF; CDR3nt: TGTGCCAGCAGCTTCGTACGAGATACGCAGTATTTT
v_gene: TRBV24-1; d_gene: -; abundance: -; j_gene: TRBJ2-5; CDR3aa: CATSDPQPNRMNF; CDR3nt: TGTGCCACCAGTGATCCACAGCCGAACAGAATGAACTTC
v_gene: TRBV10-1; d_gene: -; abundance: -; j_gene: TRBJ2-7; CDR3aa: CASSRREQYF; CDR3nt: TGCGCCAGCAGTAGAAGAGAGCAGTACTTC
v_gene: TRBV7-6; d_gene: -; abundance: few; j_gene: TRBJ2-1; CDR3aa: CASSLARANEQFF; CDR3nt: TGTGCCAGCAGCTTAGCCAGGGCCAATGAGCAGTTCTTC
v_gene: TRBV5-1; d_gene: -; abundance: many; j_gene: TRBJ1-4; CDR3aa: CASSLSGVGTNEKLFF; CDR3nt: TGCGCCAGCAGCTTATCAGGGGTGGGAACTAATGAAAAACTGTTTTTT
v_gene: TRBV15; d_gene: -; abundance: -; j_gene: TRBJ2-5; CDR3aa: CATTAGTQETQYF; CDR3nt: TGTGCCACCACCGCGGGGACGCAAGAGACCCAGTACTTC
v_gene: TRBV7-8; d_gene: TRBD1; abundance: -; j_gene: TRBJ1-2; CDR3aa: CASSLAQGEGGYTF; CDR3nt: TGTGCCAGCAGCTTAGCTCAGGGGGAAGGGGGCTACACCTTC
v_gene: TRBV6-5; d_gene: -; abundance: many; j_gene: TRBJ1-2; CDR3aa: CASSYLVRGDNYGYTF; CDR3nt: TGTGCCAGCAGCTATCTCGTCAGGGGAGATAACTATGGCTACACCTTC
v_gene: TRBV7-2; d_gene: TRBD1; abundance: -; j_gene: TRBJ2-7; CDR3aa: CASIQTGGHEQYF; CDR3nt: TGTGCCAGTATCCAAACAGGGGGCCACGAGCAGTACTTC
v_gene: TRBV6-2/TRBV6-3; d_gene: -; abundance: many; j_gene: TRBJ1-5; CDR3aa: CASSYGLGVSNQPQHF; CDR3nt: TGTGCCAGCAGTTACGGGTTAGGGGTTAGCAATCAGCCCCAGCATTTT
v_gene: TRBV6-2/TRBV6-3; d_gene: -; abundance: many; j_gene: TRBJ1-5; CDR3aa: CASQHTGQNQPQHF; CDR3nt: TGTGCCAGCCAACACACAGGGCAGAATCAGCCCCAGCATTTT
v_gene: TRBV27; d_gene: -; abundance: many; j_gene: TRBJ2-7; CDR3aa: CASSLRSEGEQYF; CDR3nt: TGTGCCAGCAGTTTACGTTCCGAAGGGGAGCAGTACTTC
v_gene: TRBV4-3; d_gene: -; abundance: -; j_gene: TRBJ2-1; CDR3aa: CASSQDTYNEQFF; CDR3nt: TGCGCCAGCAGCCAAGACACCTACAATGAGCAGTTCTTC
v_gene: TRBV5-4; d_gene: TRBD2; abundance: many; j_gene: TRBJ2-1; CDR3aa: CASSTYPGLAGGGEQFF; CDR3nt: TGTGCCAGCAGCACGTACCCGGGACTAGCGGGGGGGGGTGAGCAGTTCTTC
v_gene: TRBV7-2; d_gene: TRBD1; abundance: -; j_gene: TRBJ1-6; CDR3aa: CASSPRGQGYNSPLHF; CDR3nt: TGTGCCAGCAGCCCCCGAGGACAGGGATATAATTCACCCCTTCACTTT
v_gene: TRBV4-1; d_gene: TRBD2; abundance: -; j_gene: TRBJ2-2; CDR3aa: CASSPRGLAGVTSNTGELFF; CDR3nt: TGCGCCAGCAGCCCCCGAGGGCTAGCGGGGGTAACTTCAAACACCGGGGAGCTGTTTTTT